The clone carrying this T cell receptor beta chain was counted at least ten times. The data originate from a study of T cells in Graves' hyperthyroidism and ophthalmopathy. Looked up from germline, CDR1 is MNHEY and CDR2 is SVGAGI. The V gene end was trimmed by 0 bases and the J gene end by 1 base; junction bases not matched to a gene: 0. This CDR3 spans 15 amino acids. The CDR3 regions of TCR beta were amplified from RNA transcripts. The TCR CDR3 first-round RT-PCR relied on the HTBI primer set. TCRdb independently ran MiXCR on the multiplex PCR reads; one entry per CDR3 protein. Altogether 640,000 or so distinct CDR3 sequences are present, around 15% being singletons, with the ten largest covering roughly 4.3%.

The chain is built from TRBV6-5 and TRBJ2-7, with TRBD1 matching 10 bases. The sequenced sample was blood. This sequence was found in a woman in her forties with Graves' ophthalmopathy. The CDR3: CASSYSDRGSYEQYF. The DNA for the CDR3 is TGTGCCAGCAGTTACTCGGACAGGGGGTCCTACGAGCAGTACTTC.